Below, 8 T cell receptor beta chains from the same sample are listed, as sequenced in a study of PD-L1 blockade in urothelial cancer. Assay: immunoSEQ multiplex PCR; the TCRdb copy retains only in-frame clones and omits some. The table lists 70,000 or so clones, 85% to 90% of them singletons. The source material was PBMCs, sampled around atezolizumab (anti-PD-L1) treatment. All receptors derive from a man aged 55 to 70 with urothelial cancer.

In this sample, this clone turned up a few times. The rearrangement joins TRBV7-2 to TRBJ2-5, with 8 bases aligning to TRBD2. Germline V CDR1 and CDR2: SGHTA, FQGNSA. V shed 4 bases and J 4 bases; nucleotides not matched to a gene: 5. CDR3 size: 14 residues. This chain's CDR3 is CASSSGLAPETQYF. CDR3 in DNA: TGTGCCAGCAGCTCCGGACTAGCCCCAGAGACCCAGTACTTC.

The chain has TRBV12-5 and TRBJ1-2; weak D call: TRBD1 (5 bases). CDR3 length: 15 residues. V was clipped by 10 bases and J by 2 bases, with 20 bases between them. The germline gives CDR1 LGHNT, CDR2 FRNRAP. Here the CDR3 DNA reads TGTGCTATAGCCGGGTTCGTGGACACGAACTATGGCTACACCTTC. Residues: CAIAGFVDTNYGYTF. The full variable domain, in which reference TRBV12-5 and TRBJ1-2 provide the parts outside the CDR3, is DARVTQTPRHKVTEMGQEVTMRCQPILGHNTVFWYRQTMMQGLELLAYFRNRAPLDDSGMPKDRFSAEMPDATLATLKIQPSEPRDSAVYFCAIAGFVDTNYGYTFGSGTRLTVV.

The rearrangement links TRBV6-5 to TRBJ1-6; D is undetermined. There are 14 residues in the CDR3. V dropped 4 bases and J dropped 8 bases, with 12 bases sitting between them. Germline loops: CDR1 MNHEY, CDR2 SVGAGI. Here the CDR3 reads CASSFAAGYSPLHF. For the CDR3, the DNA is TGTGCCAGCAGTTTCGCCGCGGGTTATTCACCCCTCCACTTT.

The chain links TRBV27 to TRBJ1-1; no firm D call. In germline, CDR1 is MNHEY, CDR2 SMNVEV (reference sequence). The CDR3 runs to 14 residues. V lost 5 bases and J 6 bases, leaving 16 bases between the germline ends. CDR3 sequence: CASSPKSKRAEAFF. The DNA for the CDR3 is TGTGCCAGCAGTCCCAAAAGTAAGAGGGCTGAAGCTTTCTTT.

The chain uses TRBV7-2 and TRBJ2-2; D not certain. V was shortened by 3 bases and J by 6 bases, with 8 bases between the two germline ends. From germline, CDR1 is SGHTA and CDR2 FQGNSA. This CDR3 is 13 amino acids long. The CDR3 region has the DNA TGTGCCAGCAGCTTTAGTCGGGCCGGGGAGCTGTTTTTT. Amino acid sequence: CASSFSRAGELFF.

J is TRBJ2-1 and V is TRBV7-2, with D possibly being TRBD2 (6 bases). Trimming removed 3 bases at V and 0 bases at J, with 12 bases between. Germline CDR1 reads SGHTA; CDR2 reads FQGNSA. The CDR3 length is 16 residues. The DNA of the CDR3 is TGTGCCAGCAGCTTCTCGTCGCGGGGCTCCTACAATGAGCAGTTCTTC. Protein sequence: CASSFSSRGSYNEQFF. Drawing the rest from reference TRBV7-2 and TRBJ2-1, the complete variable domain is GAGVSQSPSNKVTEKGKDVELRCDPISGHTALYWYRQSLGQGLEFLIYFQGNSAPDKSGLPSDRFSAERTGGSVSTLTIQRTQQEDSAVYLCASSFSSRGSYNEQFFGPGTRLTVL.

The rearrangement joins TRBV25-1 to TRBJ2-2; the D is unclear. The length of the CDR3 is 14 residues. Trimming left V 5 bases short and J 1 base short, with 8 bases between. Germline V gives CDR1 MGHDK, CDR2 SYGVNS. The CDR3 here is CASSPLLNTGELFF. For the CDR3, the DNA is TGTGCCAGCAGTCCCCTTTTGAACACCGGGGAGCTGTTTTTT.

The gene calls are TRBV15 and TRBJ2-5, with D perhaps matching TRBD2 (5 bases). The length of the CDR3 is 16 residues. V was pared by 2 bases and J by 4 bases, with 17 bases between. Germline CDR1 reads LNHNV; CDR2 reads YYDKDF (reference sequence). DNA for the CDR3: TGTGCCACCAGCAGACTGGTCGGGGAGTTGGGAGAGACCCAGTACTTC. Protein product: CATSRLVGELGETQYF.